Listed below are T cell receptor beta chains from one sample, sequenced in a study of blood T cell repertoires in COVID-19. Data came from immunoSEQ multiplex PCR; TCRdb stores just in-frame clones and leaves some out. Here the sample spans some 170,000 clones, approximately 78% being singletons. Sequenced sample: PBMCs or T cells enriched from blood (not recorded which). These receptors originate from a woman aged 45-60 years who had recovered from COVID-19. Each CDR3 is given with its conserved first and last residue. The D gene is left open where the match is weak. Expanded clones are given a class, and other clones once, few, many or no size at all.

V	length	J	size	D	CDR3	DNA
TRBV4-3	15	TRBJ1-6	NA	NA	CASSLQQDHNSPLHF	TGCGCCAGCAGCCTCCAACAGGACCATAATTCACCCCTCCACTTT
TRBV7-6	15	TRBJ1-4	NA	NA	CASSSQQGVNEKLFF	TGTGCCAGCAGCTCGCAACAGGGAGTTAATGAAAAACTGTTTTTT
TRBV10-3	16	TRBJ2-6	NA	TRBD1	CAIPGQASSGANVLTF	TGTGCCATCCCAGGACAGGCAAGCTCTGGGGCCAACGTCCTGACTTTC
TRBV19	15	TRBJ2-1	once	NA	CASSKGDSLFNEQFF	TGTGCCAGTAGTAAAGGGGACTCCTTATTCAATGAGCAGTTCTTC
TRBV19	17	TRBJ2-1	NA	TRBD2	CASSIAPSAGGLNEQFF	TGTGCCAGTAGTATAGCCCCCTCCGCGGGAGGGCTGAATGAGCAGTTCTTC
TRBV19	17	TRBJ2-5	NA	TRBD1	CATTGSSGTGGRETQYF	TGTGCCACCACCGGGAGTTCTGGGACAGGGGGCAGGGAGACCCAGTACTTC
TRBV3-1/TRBV3-2	17	TRBJ2-7	NA	NA	CASAQPSGGQAPYEQYF	TGTGCCAGCGCACAGCCTTCGGGGGGACAGGCCCCCTACGAGCAGTACTTC
TRBV5-4	14	TRBJ2-3	NA	NA	CASSLDSRTDTQYF	TGTGCCAGCAGCTTGGACAGCCGCACAGATACGCAGTATTTT
TRBV2	15	TRBJ1-5	NA	TRBD1	CASRTDRLPNQPQHF	TGTGCCAGCAGGACGGACAGGCTGCCCAATCAGCCCCAGCATTTT
TRBV7-3	16	TRBJ2-2	NA	NA	CASSLAGTGDTGELFF	TGTGCCAGCAGCTTGGCTGGGACTGGGGACACCGGGGAGCTGTTTTTT
TRBV19	17	TRBJ2-1	NA	TRBD2	CASSTRTSGSSYNEQFF	TGTGCCAGTAGTACCCGGACTAGCGGGAGCTCCTACAATGAGCAGTTCTTC
TRBV30	12	TRBJ1-2	NA	NA	CAWSESETLLIF	TGTGCCTGGAGTGAATCAGAGACACTTTTAATCTTC
TRBV29-1	15	TRBJ2-3	few	TRBD1	CSARKGTGGTDTQYF	TGCAGCGCGCGGAAGGGGACAGGGGGTACAGATACGCAGTATTTT
TRBV11-2	15	TRBJ1-5	NA	NA	CASSLDGDRHQPQHF	TGTGCCAGCAGCTTAGACGGTGACAGACATCAGCCCCAGCATTTT
TRBV18	12	TRBJ1-4	few	NA	CASSRDSEKLFF	TGTGCCAGCTCACGTGACAGCGAAAAACTGTTTTTT
TRBV4-3	15	TRBJ2-1	once	TRBD1	CASSLHPGQYNEQFF	TGCGCCAGCAGCCTTCACCCGGGACAGTACAATGAGCAGTTCTTC
TRBV27	17	TRBJ2-7	once	NA	CASSLSPFAGIPHEQYF	TGTGCCAGCAGTTTATCTCCTTTCGCAGGTATTCCCCACGAGCAGTACTTC
TRBV7-2	15	TRBJ1-6	NA	TRBD1	CASSYGQGLGSPLHF	TGTGCCAGCAGCTACGGACAGGGGCTCGGTTCACCCCTCCACTTT
TRBV30	13	TRBJ2-5	few	NA	CAWSQNGGETQYF	TGTGCCTGGAGTCAAAACGGAGGAGAGACCCAGTACTTC
TRBV19	15	TRBJ1-2	NA	TRBD1	CASSDLGTAFYGYTF	TGTGCCAGTAGTGACCTTGGGACAGCTTTTTATGGCTACACCTTC
TRBV5-1	14	TRBJ2-2	NA	NA	CASSTTGFTGELFF	TGCGCCAGCAGCACTACAGGGTTCACCGGGGAGCTGTTTTTT
TRBV7-8	14	TRBJ2-3	NA	NA	CASSLAPGSNTQYF	TGTGCCAGCAGCTTAGCCCCAGGCTCGAATACGCAGTATTTT
TRBV5-1	17	TRBJ2-1	NA	TRBD2	CASSTGTSGGHYNEQFF	TGCGCCAGCAGTACCGGGACTAGCGGGGGTCACTACAATGAGCAGTTCTTC
TRBV3-1/TRBV3-2	18	TRBJ2-1	once	NA	CASSDALTGPPNYNEQFF	TGTGCCAGCAGCGACGCACTTACAGGGCCCCCTAACTACAATGAGCAGTTCTTC
TRBV21-1	15	TRBJ2-1	NA	NA	CASSKGQGWVGEQFF	TGTGCCAGCAGCAAAGGACAGGGGTGGGTCGGTGAGCAGTTCTTC
TRBV29-1	13	TRBJ2-1	many	NA	CSVLRSSYNEQFF	TGCAGCGTTCTGAGGAGCTCCTACAATGAGCAGTTCTTC